This TCR beta chain was identified during a study of radiation and T cells in renal cell carcinoma. Germline CDR1 and CDR2: SGHVS and FQNEAQ. The ends were cut back, 1 base at V and 8 bases at J, with 8 bases in the middle. The CDR3 length is 13 residues. Time point described: baseline pretreatment blood. Treatment denoted: 15 Gy SBRT to primary tumor, nephrectomy 4 weeks later. Radiation-treated patients gave blood at baseline, week 2 and week 4. Profiled with immunoSEQ multiplex PCR; TCRdb holds only in-frame clones, not every one. The sample has more than 75,000 clones, 70% to 85% seen once. Study-level findings and limits: From baseline, blood top tumor clonotypes peaked at 2 weeks post-radiation.

This clone showed up just a few times. Its antigen remains unidentified. V is TRBV7-8 and J is TRBJ1-4; maybe TRBD1 (5 bases). The TCR originated in a man aged 60-69 years with renal cell carcinoma. The starting material was blood, obtained from a patient whose treatment included radiotherapy and nephrectomy. As DNA, the CDR3 is TGTGCCAGCAGCTTAGTGCAGGGAGAAAAACTGTTTTTT. Translated: CASSLVQGEKLFF.